This record covers a single TCR beta chain. This entry comes from a study of blood T cell repertoires in COVID-19. CDR3 length equals 15 residues. The V and J ends lost 6 bases and 4 bases, in that order; junction bases with no gene match: 11. Per germline, CDR1 LNHDA and CDR2 SQIVND (reference sequence). Here immunoSEQ multiplex PCR was the method, and the copy in TCRdb shows in-frame clones only, minus some. The repertoire consists of 150,000 or so clones, with about 88% occurring once and the leading ten covering around 5.4%. The sample consisted of peripheral blood. The V gene is TRBV19, the J gene TRBJ2-5; 7 bases agree with TRBD1. This receptor was taken from a woman between 45 and 65 years old with COVID-19, enrolled during active disease. The CDR3 spells CASSVNLQGSETQYF. In nucleotides, the CDR3 is TGTGCCAGTAGCGTTAACCTACAGGGGTCAGAGACCCAGTACTTC.